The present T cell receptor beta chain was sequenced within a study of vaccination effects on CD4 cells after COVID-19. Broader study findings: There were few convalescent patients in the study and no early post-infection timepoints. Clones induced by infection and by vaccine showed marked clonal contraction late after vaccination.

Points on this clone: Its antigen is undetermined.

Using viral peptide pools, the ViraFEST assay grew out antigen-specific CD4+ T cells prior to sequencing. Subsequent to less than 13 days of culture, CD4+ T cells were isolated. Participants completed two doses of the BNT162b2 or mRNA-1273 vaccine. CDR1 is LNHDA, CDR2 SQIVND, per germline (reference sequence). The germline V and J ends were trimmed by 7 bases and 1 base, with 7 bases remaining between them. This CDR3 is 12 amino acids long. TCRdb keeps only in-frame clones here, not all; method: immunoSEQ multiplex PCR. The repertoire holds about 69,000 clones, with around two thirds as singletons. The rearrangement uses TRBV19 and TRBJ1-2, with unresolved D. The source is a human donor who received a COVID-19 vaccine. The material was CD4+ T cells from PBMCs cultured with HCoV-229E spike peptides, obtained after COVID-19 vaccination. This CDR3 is CASTNSNYGYTF. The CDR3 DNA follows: TGTGCCAGTACCAACAGTAACTATGGCTACACCTTC.